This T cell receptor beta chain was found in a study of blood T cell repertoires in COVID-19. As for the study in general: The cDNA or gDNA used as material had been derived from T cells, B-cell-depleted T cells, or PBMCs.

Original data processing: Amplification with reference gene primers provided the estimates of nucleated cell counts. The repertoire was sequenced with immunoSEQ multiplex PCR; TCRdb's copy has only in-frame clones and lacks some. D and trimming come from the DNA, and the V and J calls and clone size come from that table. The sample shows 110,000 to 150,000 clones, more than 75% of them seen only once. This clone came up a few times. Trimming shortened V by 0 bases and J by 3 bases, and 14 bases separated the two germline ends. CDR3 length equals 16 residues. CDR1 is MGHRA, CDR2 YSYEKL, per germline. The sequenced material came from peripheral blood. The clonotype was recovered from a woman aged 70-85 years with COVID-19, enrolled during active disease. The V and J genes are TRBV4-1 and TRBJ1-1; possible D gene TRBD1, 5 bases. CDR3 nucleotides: TGCGCCAGCAGCCAAGAACCGGGACTAGGGGACACTGAAGCTTTCTTT. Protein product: CASSQEPGLGDTEAFF.